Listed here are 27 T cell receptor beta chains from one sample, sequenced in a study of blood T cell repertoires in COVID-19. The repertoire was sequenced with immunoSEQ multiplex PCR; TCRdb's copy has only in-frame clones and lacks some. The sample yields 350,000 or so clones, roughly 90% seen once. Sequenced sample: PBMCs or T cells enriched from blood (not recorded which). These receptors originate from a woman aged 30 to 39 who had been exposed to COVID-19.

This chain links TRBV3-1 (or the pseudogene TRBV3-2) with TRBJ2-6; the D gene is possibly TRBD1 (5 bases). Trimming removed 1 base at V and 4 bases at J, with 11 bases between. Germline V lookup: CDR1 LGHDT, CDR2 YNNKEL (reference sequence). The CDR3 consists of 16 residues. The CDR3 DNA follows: TGTGCCAGCAGCCAAGTCGTAGGGGTCGGGGCCAACGTCCTGACTTTC. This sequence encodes CASSQVVGVGANVLTF.

The CDR3 sequence is CSALAAGYTF. CDR3 nucleotides: TGCAGCGCCCTCGCCGCGGGCTACACCTTC. This chain connects TRBV20-1 to TRBJ1-2; no firm D call. CDR3 size: 10 residues. CDR1 is DFQATT, CDR2 SNEGSKA, per germline (reference sequence).

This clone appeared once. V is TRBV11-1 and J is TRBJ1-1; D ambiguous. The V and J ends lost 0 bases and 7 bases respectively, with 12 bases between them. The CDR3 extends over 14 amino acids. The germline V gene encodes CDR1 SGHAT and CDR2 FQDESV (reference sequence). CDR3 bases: TGTGCCAGCAGCTTAGCCGGCACAGCCGGTGAAGCTTTCTTT. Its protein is CASSLAGTAGEAFF.

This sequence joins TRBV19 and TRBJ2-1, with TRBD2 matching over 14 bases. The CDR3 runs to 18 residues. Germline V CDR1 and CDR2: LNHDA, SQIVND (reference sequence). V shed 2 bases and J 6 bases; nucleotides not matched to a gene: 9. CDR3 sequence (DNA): TGTGCCAGTAGTATAAGGGGAATGGGACTAGCGGGGGCCAATGAGCAGTTCTTC. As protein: CASSIRGMGLAGANEQFF.

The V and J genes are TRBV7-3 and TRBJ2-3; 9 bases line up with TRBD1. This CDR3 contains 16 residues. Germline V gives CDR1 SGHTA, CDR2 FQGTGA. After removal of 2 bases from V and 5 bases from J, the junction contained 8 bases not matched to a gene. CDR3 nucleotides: TGTGCCAGCAGCTTACTAGAACAGGGGGCGAGAGATACGCAGTATTTT. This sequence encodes CASSLLEQGARDTQYF.

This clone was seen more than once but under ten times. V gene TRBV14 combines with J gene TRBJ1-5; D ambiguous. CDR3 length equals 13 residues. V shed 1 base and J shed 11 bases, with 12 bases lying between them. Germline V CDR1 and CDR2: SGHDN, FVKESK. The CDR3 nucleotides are TGTGCCAGCAGCCAAGCGATGGGCTCAGCCCAGCATTTT. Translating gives CASSQAMGSAQHF.

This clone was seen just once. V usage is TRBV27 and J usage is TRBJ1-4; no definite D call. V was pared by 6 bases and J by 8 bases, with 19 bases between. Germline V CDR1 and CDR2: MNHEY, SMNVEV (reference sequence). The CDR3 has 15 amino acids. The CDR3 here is CASSRGRGLGEKLFF. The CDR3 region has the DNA TGTGCCAGCAGCCGAGGGCGGGGTTTAGGGGAAAAACTGTTTTTT.

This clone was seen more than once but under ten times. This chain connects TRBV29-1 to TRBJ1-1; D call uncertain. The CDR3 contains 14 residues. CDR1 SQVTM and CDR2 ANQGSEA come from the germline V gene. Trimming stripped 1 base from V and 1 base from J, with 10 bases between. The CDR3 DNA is TGCAGCGTTGAAGGAGTGACGGGGAACACTGAAGCTTTCTTT. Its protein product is CSVEGVTGNTEAFF.

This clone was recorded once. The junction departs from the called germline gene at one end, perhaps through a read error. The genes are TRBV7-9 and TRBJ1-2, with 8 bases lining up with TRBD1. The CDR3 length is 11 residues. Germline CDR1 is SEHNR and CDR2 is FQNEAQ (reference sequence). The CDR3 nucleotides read TGTGCCAGCAGCCTGGGACAGGACTTCCCCTTC. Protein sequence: CASSLGQDFPF.

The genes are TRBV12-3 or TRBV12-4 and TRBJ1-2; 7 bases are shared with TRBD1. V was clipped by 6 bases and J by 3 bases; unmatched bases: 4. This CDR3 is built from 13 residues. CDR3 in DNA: TGTGCCAGCAGGCGGACAGGCTACTATGGCTACACCTTC. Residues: CASRRTGYYGYTF.

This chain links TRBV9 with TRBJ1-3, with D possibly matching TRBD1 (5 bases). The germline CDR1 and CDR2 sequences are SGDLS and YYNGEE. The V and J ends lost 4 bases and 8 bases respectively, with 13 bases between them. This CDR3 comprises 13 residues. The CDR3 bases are TGTGCCAGCAGCCCGACCAGGGACTACACCATATATTTT. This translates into CASSPTRDYTIYF.

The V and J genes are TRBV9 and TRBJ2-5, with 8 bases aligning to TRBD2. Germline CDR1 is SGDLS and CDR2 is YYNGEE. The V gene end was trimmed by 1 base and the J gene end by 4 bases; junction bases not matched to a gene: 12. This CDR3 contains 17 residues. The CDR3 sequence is CASSVSPLSGGGETQYF. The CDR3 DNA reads TGTGCCAGCAGCGTAAGTCCCCTCTCGGGAGGGGGAGAGACCCAGTACTTC.

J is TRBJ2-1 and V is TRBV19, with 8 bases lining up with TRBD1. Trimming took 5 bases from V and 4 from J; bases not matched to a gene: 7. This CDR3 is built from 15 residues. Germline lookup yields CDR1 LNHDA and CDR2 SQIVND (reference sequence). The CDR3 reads CASSQRDRKYNEQFF. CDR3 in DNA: TGTGCCAGTAGTCAACGGGACAGGAAATACAATGAGCAGTTCTTC.

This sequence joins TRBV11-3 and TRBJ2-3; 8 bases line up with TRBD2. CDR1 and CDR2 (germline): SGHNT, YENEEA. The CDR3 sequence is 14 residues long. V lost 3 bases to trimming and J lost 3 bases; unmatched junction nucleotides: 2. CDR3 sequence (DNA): TGTGCCAGCAGCTTTGGACTAGCTACAGATACGCAGTATTTT. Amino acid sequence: CASSFGLATDTQYF. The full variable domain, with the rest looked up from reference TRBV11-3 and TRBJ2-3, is EAGVVQSPRYKIIEKKQPVAFWCNPISGHNTLYWYLQNLGQGPELLIRYENEEAVDDSQLPKDRFSAERLKGVDSTLKIQPAELGDSAVYLCASSFGLATDTQYFGPGTRLTVL.

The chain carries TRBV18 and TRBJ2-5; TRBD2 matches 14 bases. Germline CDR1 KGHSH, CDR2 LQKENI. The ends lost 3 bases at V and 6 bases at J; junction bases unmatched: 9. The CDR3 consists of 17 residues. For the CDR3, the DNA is TGTGCCAGCTCACCCACGGCGACTAGCGGGAGGGAAAAGACCCAGTACTTC. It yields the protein CASSPTATSGREKTQYF.

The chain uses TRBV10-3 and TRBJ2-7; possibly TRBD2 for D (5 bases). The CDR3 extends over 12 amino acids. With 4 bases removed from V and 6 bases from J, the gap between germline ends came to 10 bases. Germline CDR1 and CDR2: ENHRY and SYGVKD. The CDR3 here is CAISVRGGEQYF. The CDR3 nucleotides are TGTGCCATCAGTGTTCGGGGTGGCGAGCAGTACTTC.

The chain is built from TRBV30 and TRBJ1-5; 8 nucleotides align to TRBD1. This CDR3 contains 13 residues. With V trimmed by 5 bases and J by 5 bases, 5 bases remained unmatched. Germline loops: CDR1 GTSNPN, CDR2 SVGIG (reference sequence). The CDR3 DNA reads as TGTGCCTGGGACAGGGGCGTTGATCAGCCCCAGCATTTT. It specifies CAWDRGVDQPQHF.

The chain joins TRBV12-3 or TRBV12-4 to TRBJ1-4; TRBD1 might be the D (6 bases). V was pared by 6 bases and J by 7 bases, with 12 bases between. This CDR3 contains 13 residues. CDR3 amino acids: CASRSTGGEKLFF. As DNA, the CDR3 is TGTGCCAGCAGGTCGACAGGAGGTGAAAAACTGTTTTTT.

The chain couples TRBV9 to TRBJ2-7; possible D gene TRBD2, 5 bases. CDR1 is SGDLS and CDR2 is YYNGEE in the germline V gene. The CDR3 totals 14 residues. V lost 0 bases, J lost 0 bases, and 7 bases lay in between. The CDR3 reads CASSVAGYSYEQYF. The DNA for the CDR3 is TGTGCCAGCAGCGTAGCGGGATACTCCTACGAGCAGTACTTC.

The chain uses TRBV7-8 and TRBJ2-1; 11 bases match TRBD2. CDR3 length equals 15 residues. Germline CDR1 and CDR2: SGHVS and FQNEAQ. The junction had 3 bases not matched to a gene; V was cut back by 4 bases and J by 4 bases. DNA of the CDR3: TGTGCCAGCAGCTCTCTAGCGGGAGGATACAATGAGCAGTTCTTC. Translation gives CASSSLAGGYNEQFF.

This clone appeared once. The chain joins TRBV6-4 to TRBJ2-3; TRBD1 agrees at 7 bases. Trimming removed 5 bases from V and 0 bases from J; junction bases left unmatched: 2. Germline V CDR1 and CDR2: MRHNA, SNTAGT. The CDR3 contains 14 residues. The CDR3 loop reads CASSPGQSTDTQYF. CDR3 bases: TGTGCCAGCAGTCCGGGACAGAGCACAGATACGCAGTATTTT.

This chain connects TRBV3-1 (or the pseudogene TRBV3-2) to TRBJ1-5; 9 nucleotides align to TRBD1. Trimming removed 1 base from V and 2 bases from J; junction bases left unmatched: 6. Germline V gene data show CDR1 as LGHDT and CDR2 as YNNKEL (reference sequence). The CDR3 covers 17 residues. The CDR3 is CASSQARDRVGNQPQHF. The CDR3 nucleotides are TGTGCCAGCAGCCAAGCTCGGGACAGGGTGGGCAATCAGCCCCAGCATTTT.

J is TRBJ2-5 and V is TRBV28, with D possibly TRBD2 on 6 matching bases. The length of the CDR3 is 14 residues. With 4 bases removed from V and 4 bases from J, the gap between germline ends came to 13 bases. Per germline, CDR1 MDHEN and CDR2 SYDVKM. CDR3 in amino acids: CASSSPGGAETQYF. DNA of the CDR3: TGTGCCAGCAGTTCCCCCGGGGGAGCAGAGACCCAGTACTTC.

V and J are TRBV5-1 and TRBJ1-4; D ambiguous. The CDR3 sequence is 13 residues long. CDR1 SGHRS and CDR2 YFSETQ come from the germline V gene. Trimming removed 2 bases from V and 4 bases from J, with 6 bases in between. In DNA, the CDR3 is TGCGCCAGCAGCTTCACCAGTAATGAAAAACTGTTTTTT. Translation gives CASSFTSNEKLFF.

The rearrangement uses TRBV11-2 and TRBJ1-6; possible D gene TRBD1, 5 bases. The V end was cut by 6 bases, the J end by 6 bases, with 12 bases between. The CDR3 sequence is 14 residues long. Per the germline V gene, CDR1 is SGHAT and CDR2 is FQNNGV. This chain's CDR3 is CASRGPRANSPLHF. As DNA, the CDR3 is TGTGCCAGCAGGGGGCCCCGGGCTAATTCACCCCTCCACTTT.

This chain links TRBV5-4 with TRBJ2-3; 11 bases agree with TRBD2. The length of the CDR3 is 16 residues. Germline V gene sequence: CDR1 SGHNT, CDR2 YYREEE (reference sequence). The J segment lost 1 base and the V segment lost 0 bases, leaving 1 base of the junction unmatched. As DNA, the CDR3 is TGTGCCAGCAGCTTGGCGGGACTAGCGGGCACAGATACGCAGTATTTT. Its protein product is CASSLAGLAGTDTQYF.

CDR3 coding DNA: TGTGCCAGCAGCGTTTTAGGGGGAATAGGGAACACCGGGGAGCTGTTTTTT. This sequence encodes CASSVLGGIGNTGELFF. V usage is TRBV9 and J usage is TRBJ2-2, with D perhaps TRBD1 (6 bases). Trimming removed 2 bases at V and 1 base at J, with 15 bases between. The CDR3 spans 17 residues. Germline CDR1 reads SGDLS; CDR2 reads YYNGEE.